The 21 T cell receptor beta chains presented below share a single source sample, sequenced in a study of blood T cell repertoires in COVID-19. The repertoire was sequenced with immunoSEQ multiplex PCR; TCRdb's copy has only in-frame clones and lacks some. In the table there are 200,000 or so clones, around 87% of which are singletons. Sequenced sample: PBMCs or T cells enriched from blood (not recorded which). The source is a man aged 25-40 years in a cohort exposed to, infected with or recovered from COVID-19 (not recorded which).

The rearrangement joins TRBV27 to TRBJ1-5; tentatively, D is TRBD1 (6 bases). The CDR3 length is 16 residues. Between the trimmed V and J ends, which lost 2 bases and 2 bases, there was a span of 13 bases. Germline loops: CDR1 MNHEY, CDR2 SMNVEV (reference sequence). CDR3 in amino acids: CASSLTGRGGNQPQHF. The CDR3 nucleotides are TGTGCCAGCAGTTTAACAGGGAGAGGGGGCAATCAGCCCCAGCATTTT.

V usage is TRBV28 and J usage is TRBJ1-4; D gene unclear. The CDR3 sequence is 18 residues long. The V end was cut by 2 bases, the J end by 1 base, with 17 bases between. The germline CDR1 and CDR2 sequences are MDHEN and SYDVKM. Here the CDR3 DNA reads TGTGCCAGCAGTTTAAGGGCGGCGGGGAGACTAACTAATGAAAAACTGTTTTTT. Translated: CASSLRAAGRLTNEKLFF.

The rearrangement joins TRBV16 to TRBJ2-7, with D hard to call. Trimming removed 5 bases at V and 1 base at J, with 9 bases between. Germline assignment: CDR1 KGHSY and CDR2 FQNENV. CDR3 length: 13 amino acids. DNA of the CDR3: TGTGCCAGCAGCGAATTCTATTCCTACGAGCAGTACTTC. It encodes CASSEFYSYEQYF. The variable domain in full, with the rest retrieved from reference TRBV16 and TRBJ2-7, is GEEVAQTPKHLVRGEGQKAKLYCAPIKGHSYVFWYQQVLKNEFKFLISFQNENVFDETGMPKERFSAKCLPNSPCSLEIQATKLEDSAVYFCASSEFYSYEQYFGPGTRLTVT.

The chain couples TRBV18 to TRBJ1-1, with 9 bases matching TRBD1. CDR1 is KGHSH, CDR2 LQKENI, per germline. V shed 0 bases and J 10 bases; nucleotides not matched to a gene: 3. This CDR3 is built from 13 residues. Written as DNA, the CDR3 is TGTGCCAGCTCACCACCCGGGACAGGGTTAGCTTTCTTT. It encodes CASSPPGTGLAFF. Full variable domain (rest looked up from reference TRBV18 and TRBJ1-1): NAGVMQNPRHLVRRRGQEARLRCSPMKGHSHVYWYRQLPEEGLKFMVYLQKENIIDESGMPKERFSAEFPKEGPSILRIQQVVRGDSAAYFCASSPPGTGLAFFGQGTRLTVV.

The rearrangement uses TRBV28 and TRBJ1-2, with 7 bases identical to TRBD1. Germline-derived CDR1 and CDR2 are MDHEN and SYDVKM. J lost 2 bases, V lost 6 bases, and 12 bases had no gene match. The CDR3 length is 16 residues. CDR3 sequence reads: CASSKTGATLNYGYTF. Written as DNA, the CDR3 is TGTGCCAGCAGCAAAACAGGGGCCACCTTAAACTATGGCTACACCTTC.

This chain links TRBV6-5 with TRBJ1-5; D possibly corresponds to TRBD1 (6 bases). V lost 6 bases and J 0 bases, leaving 12 bases between the germline ends. There are 15 residues in the CDR3. Germline V gives CDR1 MNHEY, CDR2 SVGAGI. The DNA for the CDR3 is TGTGCCAGCAGGACCACAGGGAATAGCAATCAGCCCCAGCATTTT. Protein sequence: CASRTTGNSNQPQHF.

The rearrangement uses TRBV28 and TRBJ1-4, with 9 bases matching TRBD1. CDR1 and CDR2 (germline): MDHEN, SYDVKM. This CDR3 spans 13 amino acids. Unmatched junction bases numbered 5, after V lost 10 bases and J lost 5 bases. The CDR3 sequence: CATNRGLNEKLFF. In nucleotides, the CDR3 is TGTGCCACCAACAGGGGGCTAAATGAAAAACTGTTTTTT.

J is TRBJ1-3 and V is TRBV19, with D possibly being TRBD1 (6 bases). The CDR3 is 13 residues long. Germline V lookup: CDR1 LNHDA, CDR2 SQIVND (reference sequence). Trimming removed 6 bases from V and 0 bases from J, with 6 bases in between. The CDR3 coding sequence is TGTGCCAGTAGGGACAGCTCTGGAAACACCATATATTTT. Residues: CASRDSSGNTIYF.

V usage is TRBV18 and J usage is TRBJ2-2; TRBD1 matches 9 bases. The junction had 8 bases not matched to a gene; V was cut back by 3 bases and J by 6 bases. The germline CDR1 and CDR2 sequences are KGHSH and LQKENI. There are 16 residues in the CDR3. CDR3 in amino acids: CASSPTGTGFPGELFF. The CDR3 coding sequence is TGTGCCAGCTCACCGACCGGGACAGGGTTCCCCGGGGAGCTGTTTTTT.

This chain joins TRBV11-2 and TRBJ1-4; D is perhaps TRBD1 (5 bases). V was shortened by 5 bases and J by 2 bases, with 12 bases between the two germline ends. Looked up from germline, CDR1 is SGHAT and CDR2 is FQNNGV. The CDR3 runs 15 residues. In nucleotides, the CDR3 is TGTGCCAGCAGCCGATACGGGGGGACTAATGAAAAACTGTTTTTT. It specifies CASSRYGGTNEKLFF.

The chain employs TRBV6-2 or TRBV6-3 and TRBJ2-5, with 9 bases matching TRBD1. The CDR3 is 16 residues long. CDR1 is MNHEY, CDR2 SVGEGT, per germline. With V trimmed by 1 base and J by 7 bases, 10 bases remained unmatched. The CDR3: CASSYFTSRQGGTQYF. The CDR3 region has the DNA TGTGCCAGCAGTTACTTCACATCTCGACAGGGGGGGACCCAGTACTTC.

This sequence joins TRBV7-3 and TRBJ2-1, with D maybe TRBD2 (6 bases). The germline V gene has CDR1 SGHTA and CDR2 FQGTGA. V lost 3 bases and J lost 10, with 16 bases in between. The CDR3 length is 14 residues. For the CDR3, the DNA is TGTGCCAGCAGCTTTACTCGCGGGACCGGAGAGCAGTTCTTC. Amino acid sequence: CASSFTRGTGEQFF.

CDR3 amino acids: CAIGVGQLKASEQYF. The DNA for the CDR3 is TGTGCCATCGGGGTGGGGCAGCTGAAGGCCTCCGAGCAGTACTTC. The chain recombines TRBV10-3 with TRBJ2-7; possible D gene TRBD1, 5 bases. V was pared by 8 bases and J by 6 bases, with 23 bases between. This CDR3 spans 15 amino acids. In germline, CDR1 is ENHRY, CDR2 SYGVKD.

The V call is TRBV15, the J call TRBJ1-5; unclear D gene. The V gene's germline CDR1 is LNHNV and CDR2 YYDKDF (reference sequence). This CDR3 is 14 amino acids long. V was pared by 5 bases and J by 5 bases, with 13 bases between. The CDR3, as DNA: TGTGCCACCAGCCCGGGCGACGGGGATCAGCCCCAGCATTTT. It translates to CATSPGDGDQPQHF.

The chain links TRBV25-1 to TRBJ1-2; a possible D gene is TRBD1 (6 bases). The CDR3 has 14 amino acids. The germline gives CDR1 MGHDK, CDR2 SYGVNS. Trimming shortened V by 10 bases and J by 1 base, and 16 bases separated the two germline ends. The CDR3 is CATSRGGDNYGYTF. The CDR3 nucleotides read TGTGCCACCTCCCGGGGGGGCGATAACTATGGCTACACCTTC.

The V call is TRBV7-8, the J call TRBJ1-1, with D possibly TRBD1 on 5 matching bases. The CDR3 covers 13 residues. Germline V gene sequence: CDR1 SGHVS, CDR2 FQNEAQ. The V end lost 3 bases, the J end lost 1 base, and 6 bases lay between the germline ends. The CDR3 DNA reads as TGTGCCAGCAGCTTGGGGCGGAACACTGAAGCTTTCTTT. Protein product: CASSLGRNTEAFF. Combining the CDR3 with reference TRBV7-8 and TRBJ1-1 gives the whole variable domain GAGVSQSPRYKVAKRGQDVALRCDPISGHVSLFWYQQALGQGPEFLTYFQNEAQLDKSGLPSDRFFAERPEGSVSTLKIQRTQQEDSAVYLCASSLGRNTEAFFGQGTRLTVV.

This clone was detected once. The chain uses TRBV21-1 and TRBJ1-2; the table's D call of TRBD1 was not tested on the DNA. TRBV21-1 is a pseudogene segment. This CDR3 has 16 residues. The CDR3 nucleotides are TGTGCCAGCAGCAAAGTGCGGAGGGGGCTTAACTATGGCTACACCTTC. Translation gives CASSKVRRGLNYGYTF.

The chain has TRBV28 and TRBJ1-1, with unresolved D. With 4 bases removed from V and 5 bases from J, the gap between germline ends came to 17 bases. There are 15 residues in the CDR3. Germline CDR1 is MDHEN and CDR2 is SYDVKM. CDR3 coding DNA: TGTGCCAGCAGTTCCCTCCGGGGAGTAAATACTGAAGCTTTCTTT. Translating it yields CASSSLRGVNTEAFF.

This clone was seen once. The chain is built from TRBV28 and TRBJ1-1, with TRBD1 as a possible D gene (6 bases). Between the trimmed V and J ends, which lost 9 bases and 5 bases, there was a span of 28 bases. Germline assignment: CDR1 MDHEN and CDR2 SYDVKM. The CDR3 is made up of 17 amino acids. In nucleotides, the CDR3 is TGTGCCAGTCGAGCCGGGGGGGCGGTGGGTAAACAAACTGAAGCTTTCTTT. The encoded protein is CASRAGGAVGKQTEAFF.

V and J are TRBV7-2 and TRBJ1-3, with a possible D match to TRBD1 (5 bases). Germline V gene lookup returns CDR1 SGHTA and CDR2 FQGNSA. The CDR3 is made up of 16 amino acids. The V end lost 5 bases, the J end lost 0 bases, and 14 bases lay between the germline ends. The CDR3 DNA is TGTGCCAGCAGCCACAACCCGACAGTCTCTGGAAACACCATATATTTT. Translated, it gives CASSHNPTVSGNTIYF.

This clone was recorded only once. The CDR3: CASRRTRDSINEQYF. The CDR3 nucleotides are TGTGCCAGCAGGCGGACCAGGGACAGTATTAACGAGCAGTACTTC. V gene TRBV7-3 combines with J gene TRBJ2-7, with 7 bases lining up with TRBD1. The germline gives CDR1 SGHTA, CDR2 FQGTGA. V lost 6 bases, J lost 5 bases, and 13 bases stayed unmatched. The CDR3 runs to 15 residues.